One and the same sample provided the 16 T cell receptor beta chains below, sequenced in a study of T-cell memory formation after mild COVID-19. TCRdb re-called the 5' RACE reads with MiXCR, one entry per CDR3 protein. Here the sample spans around 340,000 distinct CDR3 sequences, approximately 12% being singletons. The sample consisted of PBMCs or a T cell subset sorted from them (not recorded which). Receptors were obtained from a man between 18 and 29 years old who had mild COVID-19 (a few samples of this study predate the infection). Cell type and time point are not known.

This clonotype was counted ten times or more. This rearrangement joins TRBV7-6 to TRBJ2-5; D is perhaps TRBD2 (5 bases). CDR3 length: 14 residues. V was trimmed by 0 bases and J by 5 bases, leaving 10 bases between them. Germline V lookup: CDR1 SGHVS, CDR2 FNYEAQ. CDR3 protein: CASSLAAGVETQYF. DNA of the CDR3: TGTGCCAGCAGCTTAGCTGCGGGTGTCGAGACCCAGTACTTC.

The chain joins TRBV6-5 to TRBJ1-6; D unclear. Trimming stripped 5 bases from V and 9 bases from J, with 17 bases between. Germline V gene data show CDR1 as MNHEY and CDR2 as SVGAGI. The CDR3 consists of 15 residues. The CDR3 protein is CASSSGPPPSSPLHF. CDR3 sequence (DNA): TGTGCCAGCAGTAGTGGTCCCCCTCCGAGTTCACCCCTCCACTTT.

Ten or more counts support this clonotype. This chain joins TRBV13 and TRBJ2-5, with 11 bases fitting TRBD2. CDR3 size: 16 residues. V gave up 1 base and J gave up 5 bases; unmatched junction bases: 6. The germline gives CDR1 PRHDT, CDR2 FYEKMQ (reference sequence). CDR3 residues: CASSLDRTSGSETQYF. In nucleotides, the CDR3 is TGTGCCAGCAGCTTAGATAGGACTAGCGGGTCGGAGACCCAGTACTTC.

This chain links TRBV7-2 with TRBJ1-2, with 9 bases matching TRBD1. Per the germline V gene, CDR1 is SGHTA and CDR2 is FQGNSA. V trimming: 3 bases; J trimming: 2 bases; junction bases outside the gene matches: 1. This CDR3 is built from 14 residues. Written as DNA, the CDR3 is TGTGCCAGCAGCTTTGACAGGGGGAACTATGGCTACACCTTC. Its protein product is CASSFDRGNYGYTF.

J is TRBJ2-1 and V is TRBV7-3; D is unclear. Germline V gene sequence: CDR1 SGHTA, CDR2 FQGTGA. With 3 bases removed from V and 10 bases from J, the gap between germline ends came to 10 bases. This CDR3 is built from 12 residues. CDR3 coding DNA: TGTGCCAGCAGCTTTGAAAGCGAAGAGCAGTTCTTC. It translates to CASSFESEEQFF.

The chain has TRBV12-3 or TRBV12-4 and TRBJ2-7; D ambiguous. Trimming removed 10 bases at V and 0 bases at J, with 13 bases between. This CDR3 comprises 13 residues. The CDR3 nucleotides read TGTGCCACCGCGGATGGGCTCTCCTACGAGCAGTACTTC. Protein: CATADGLSYEQYF.

V usage is TRBV18 and J usage is TRBJ2-3; D gene ambiguous. The V end lost 2 bases, the J end lost 5 bases, and 11 bases lay between the germline ends. The CDR3 spans 14 residues. The germline V gene has CDR1 KGHSH and CDR2 LQKENI. For the CDR3, the DNA is TGTGCCAGCTCACCATCTGCCGTGATAGATACGCAGTATTTT. This codes for CASSPSAVIDTQYF.

In its sample, this clonotype was seen many times. The chain has TRBV24-1 and TRBJ2-3; D call uncertain. The V and J ends lost 3 bases and 3 bases respectively, with 6 bases between them. Per the germline V gene, CDR1 is KGHDR and CDR2 is SFDVKD. This CDR3 is built from 13 residues. CDR3 bases: TGTGCCACCAGTGATCATATAACAGATACGCAGTATTTT. It is translated as CATSDHITDTQYF.

In this sample, this clonotype turned up a few times. The rearrangement uses TRBV3-1 and TRBJ2-6, with 10 nucleotides matching TRBD1. This CDR3 has 17 amino acids. With 3 bases clipped from V and 3 bases from J, the junction kept 5 bases outside the gene matches. Per germline, CDR1 LGHDT and CDR2 YNNKEL (reference sequence). The CDR3 DNA is TGTGCCAGCAGCCACGACAGGGGGCACTTTGGGGCCAACGTCCTGACTTTC. Protein product: CASSHDRGHFGANVLTF.

This clonotype was counted between two and nine times. The chain carries TRBV4-3 and TRBJ2-1; TRBD2 aligns across 7 bases. V was clipped by 1 base and J by 7 bases; unmatched bases: 4. CDR1 and CDR2 from the germline V gene are LGHNA and YSLEER. CDR3 length: 14 amino acids. The CDR3 region is CASSQGRGVNEQFF. The CDR3 DNA reads TGCGCCAGCAGCCAAGGTCGGGGGGTGAATGAGCAGTTCTTC.

CDR3 in amino acids: CASSQDWPRPQYF. CDR3 nucleotides: TGTGCCAGCAGCCAAGATTGGCCTCGCCCCCAGTACTTC. The chain joins TRBV3-1 to TRBJ2-5; D ambiguous. The V gene lost 0 bases and the J gene lost 9 bases, with 11 bases spanning the gap. In germline, CDR1 is LGHDT, CDR2 YNNKEL (reference sequence). The CDR3 totals 13 residues.

The CDR3 protein is CASSLRQGLEFF. The DNA of the CDR3 is TGCGCCAGCAGCCTTAGACAGGGGTTGGAGTTCTTC. The chain couples TRBV5-1 to TRBJ2-1; 8 positions match TRBD1. With V trimmed by 4 bases and J by 14 bases, 8 bases remained unmatched. There are 12 residues in the CDR3. Germline lookup yields CDR1 SGHRS and CDR2 YFSETQ.

The chain employs TRBV5-1 and TRBJ2-5; D perhaps matches TRBD2 (7 bases). Trimming removed 7 bases from V and 0 bases from J, with 13 bases in between. CDR3 length equals 14 residues. The V gene's germline CDR1 is SGHRS and CDR2 YFSETQ. The CDR3 DNA reads TGCGCCAGCGCCGCGGGGGCGTACCAAGAGACCCAGTACTTC. Protein: CASAAGAYQETQYF.

This rearrangement joins TRBV20-1 to TRBJ1-1; a weak D match, TRBD1 (6 bases). Trimming left V 4 bases short and J 3 bases short, with 12 bases between. CDR3 length: 13 residues. Germline V gene data show CDR1 as DFQATT and CDR2 as SNEGSKA (reference sequence). CDR3 protein: CSATRQADTEAFF. CDR3 nucleotide sequence: TGCAGTGCTACTAGACAGGCCGACACTGAAGCTTTCTTT.

This clonotype has a count of ten or more. The chain employs TRBV25-1 and TRBJ1-2, with 8 bases aligning to TRBD1. This CDR3 is 12 amino acids long. Trimming took 7 bases from V and 8 from J; bases not matched to a gene: 6. Germline V gene data show CDR1 as MGHDK and CDR2 as SYGVNS. The chain's CDR3 is CASMDRADGYTF. The DNA of the CDR3 is TGTGCCAGCATGGACAGGGCGGACGGCTACACCTTC.

The V gene is TRBV4-3, the J gene TRBJ2-1, with 8 bases fitting TRBD2. The germline V gene has CDR1 LGHNA and CDR2 YSLEER. The CDR3 has 17 amino acids. The junction had 6 bases not matched to a gene; V was cut back by 2 bases and J by 0 bases. The CDR3 reads CASSQPAGGPSYNEQFF. The CDR3, as DNA: TGCGCCAGCAGCCAACCTGCGGGGGGACCCTCCTACAATGAGCAGTTCTTC.